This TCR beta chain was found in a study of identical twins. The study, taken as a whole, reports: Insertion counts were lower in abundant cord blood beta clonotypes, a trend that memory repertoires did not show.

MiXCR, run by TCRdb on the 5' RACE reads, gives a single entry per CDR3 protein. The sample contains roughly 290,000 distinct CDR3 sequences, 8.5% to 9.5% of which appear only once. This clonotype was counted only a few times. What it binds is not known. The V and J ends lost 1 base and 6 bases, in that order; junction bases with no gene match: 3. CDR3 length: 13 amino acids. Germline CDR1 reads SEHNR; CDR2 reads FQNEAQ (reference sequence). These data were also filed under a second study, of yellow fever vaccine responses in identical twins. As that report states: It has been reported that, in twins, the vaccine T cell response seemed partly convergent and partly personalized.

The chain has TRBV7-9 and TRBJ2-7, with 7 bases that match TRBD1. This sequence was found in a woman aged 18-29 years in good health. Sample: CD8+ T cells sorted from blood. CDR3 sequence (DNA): TGTGCCAGCAGCTTAGTACAGGGGTTCGAGCAGTACTTC. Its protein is CASSLVQGFEQYF.